This T cell receptor beta chain was sequenced in a study of T-cell memory formation after mild COVID-19. Study background: TCR clusters were mostly confined to one donor each. The study, taken as a whole, reports: Of the contracting clones, CD4+ ones lay mainly in CM and EM, and CD8+ ones in EMRA.

Looked up from germline, CDR1 is MNHEY and CDR2 is SVGEGT. CDR3 length: 13 amino acids. V was trimmed by 5 bases and J by 2 bases, leaving 8 bases between them. This clonotype was seen a handful of times. Its antigen is unidentified. TCRdb ran MiXCR on the 5' RACE reads and lists one entry per CDR3 protein. The sample consists of tens of thousands of distinct CDR3 sequences, about an eighth of them appearing once. The genes are TRBV6-2 or TRBV6-3 and TRBJ2-3; D ambiguous. Sequencing was carried out using PBMCs or a T cell subset sorted from them (not recorded which). The TCR was taken from an adult woman who had mild COVID-19 (a few samples of this study predate the infection). Cell type and time point are not known. The CDR3: CASSPHSTDTQYF. The CDR3 nucleotides are TGTGCCAGCAGTCCACACTCCACAGATACGCAGTATTTT.